This T cell receptor (beta chain) was captured in a study of blood T cell repertoires in COVID-19 (dated by TCRdb to 2018 to 2020). Describing the broader study: Samples from collaborators originated in the United States, Italy and Spain and spanned both the acute and convalescent phases of COVID-19. The prospective study material was composed of cDNA or gDNA derived from T cells, B-cell-depleted T cells, or PBMCs. The dataset comprised deeply sampled blood TCRbeta repertoires from subjects exposed to, actively infected with, or recovered from COVID-19. The repertoires were released in a freely available public database intended as a resource for research on the immune response to SARS-CoV-2. The samples were drawn from two sources: the first 160 participants of the ongoing ImmuneRACE study, and 1,000 to 1,500 subjects contributed by 6 global collaborators. Sample metadata almost always included a de-identified subject ID, COVID-19 status, age in years and sex. Where HLA class I and class II types were available, the types were taken from metadata supplied by the sample provider, not from assay-based typing. Overall study outcomes, separate from this receptor: Clinical and demographic metadata were provided uncurated, with the amount varying by source and participant.

TCRbeta CDR3 regions were amplified from genomic DNA by means of the immunoSEQ Assay, a bias-controlled multiplex PCR. Turning to the authors' computational methods: The number of nucleated cells in each sample was estimated from the amplification of reference gene primers within the assay. To quantify the absolute abundance of each unique TCRbeta CDR3 rearrangement, sequence reads were collapsed and filtered. For each sample, productive Simpson clonality was calculated as the square root of Simpson's diversity index over productive rearrangements. Not all clones reach the TCRdb copy of this immuneACCESS table, which keeps in-frame sequences only. Checked studies attribute under half of the gap to unresolved V genes and leave the rest unexplained. V, J and clone size were drawn from that table, and D and trimming were deduced from the DNA. Here the sample has about 150,000 clones; roughly 80% occur a single time. The top ten hold under 9.5% of the sample.

In the prospective study, participants were about 18 to 89 years old, resided in about two dozen geographic areas of the United States, and were enrolled through a virtual design. In the prospective study, cohorts were assigned on the basis of participant-reported clinical history obtained from a screening survey and a study questionnaire. Recovered participants in ImmuneRACE Cohort 3 were defined as having two consecutive negative NP/OP PCR tests, clearance from a healthcare professional, or resolution of symptoms. Each participant in the prospective study had whole blood, serum and a nasopharyngeal or oropharyngeal swab collected by mobile phlebotomists. Participants in the prospective study had the option to provide additional blood draws and questionnaires over an approximately 2-month period. Blood samples from the prospective study were shipped frozen or at room temperature prior to DNA extraction.

Via the germline V gene (reference sequence), CDR1 is LGHDT and CDR2 YNNKEL. V loses 4 bases, J loses 0 bases, and the germline ends lie 7 bases apart. From the cysteine up to the phenylalanine, the CDR3 has a length of 13 residues. Only the CDR3 DNA stays, 39 bases, in frame from base 1. A note on this clone: No antigen is known for it. Base qualities are not at hand, and no much larger clone is one base apart.

The receptor chain draws on TRBV3-1 (or the pseudogene TRBV3-2) and TRBJ2-7; the D gene identity is not certain. This TCR came from a man over 45 who had recovered from COVID-19. Sequencing used PBMCs or T cells enriched from blood (not recorded which). The bases read TGTGCCAGCAGCCTATTTAACTCCTACGAGCAGTACTTC. Its protein is CASSLFNSYEQYF.